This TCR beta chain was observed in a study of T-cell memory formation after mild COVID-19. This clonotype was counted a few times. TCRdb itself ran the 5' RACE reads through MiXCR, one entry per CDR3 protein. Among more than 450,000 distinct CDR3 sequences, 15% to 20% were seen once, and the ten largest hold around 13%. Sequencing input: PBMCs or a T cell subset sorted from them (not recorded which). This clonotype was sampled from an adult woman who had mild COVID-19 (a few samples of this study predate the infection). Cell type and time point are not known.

The CDR3: CSARWTGKRNTIYF. The DNA for the CDR3 is TGCAGTGCTAGATGGACAGGGAAAAGAAACACCATATATTTT. The chain carries TRBV20-1 and TRBJ1-3, with TRBD1 matching 8 bases. The CDR3 is 14 amino acids. Germline trimming cut 2 bases from V and 5 bases from J; bases unmatched to any gene: 5. The germline V gene encodes CDR1 DFQATT and CDR2 SNEGSKA (reference sequence).